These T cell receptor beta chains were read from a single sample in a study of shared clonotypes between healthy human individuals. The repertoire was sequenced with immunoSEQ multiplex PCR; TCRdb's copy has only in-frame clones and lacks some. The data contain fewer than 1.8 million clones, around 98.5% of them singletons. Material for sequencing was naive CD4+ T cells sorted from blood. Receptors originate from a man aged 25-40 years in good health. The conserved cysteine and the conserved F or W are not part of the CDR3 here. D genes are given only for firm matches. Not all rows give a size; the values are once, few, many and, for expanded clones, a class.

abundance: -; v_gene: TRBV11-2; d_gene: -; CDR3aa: ASSSPPGTGSGANVLT
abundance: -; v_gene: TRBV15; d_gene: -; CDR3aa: ATSRDGGLPAYEQY
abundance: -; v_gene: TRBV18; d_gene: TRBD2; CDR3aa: ASSPLELAGTSYEQY
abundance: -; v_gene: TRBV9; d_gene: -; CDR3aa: ASSVVGDTQY
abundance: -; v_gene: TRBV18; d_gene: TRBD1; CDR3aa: ASSPGTGVSEQY
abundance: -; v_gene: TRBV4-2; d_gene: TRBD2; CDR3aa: ASSLQRGRADTGELF
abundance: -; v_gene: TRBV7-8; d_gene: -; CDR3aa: ASSFNPGADTQY
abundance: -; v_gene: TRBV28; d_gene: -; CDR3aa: ASSPRGEQY
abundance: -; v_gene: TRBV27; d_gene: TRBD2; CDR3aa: ASKPSGIYEQY
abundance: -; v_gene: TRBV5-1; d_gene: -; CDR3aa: ASRLDGEGWTEAF
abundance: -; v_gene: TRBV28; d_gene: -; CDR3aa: ASSPGNYNSGNTIY
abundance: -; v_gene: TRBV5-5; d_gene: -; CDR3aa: ASSRLWSEGQETQY
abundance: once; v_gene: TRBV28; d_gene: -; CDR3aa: ASRGLTEFNEQF
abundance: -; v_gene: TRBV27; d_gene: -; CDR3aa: ASSLREGDEQY
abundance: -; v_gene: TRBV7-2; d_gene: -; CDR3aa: ASSSTGGEDTQY
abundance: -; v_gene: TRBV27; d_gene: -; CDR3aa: ASRLYSTGKDFYEQY
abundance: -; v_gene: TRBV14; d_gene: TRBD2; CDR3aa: ASSQDFLAGINEQF
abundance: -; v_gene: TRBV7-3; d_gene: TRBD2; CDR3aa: ASSRASGSFSTDTQY
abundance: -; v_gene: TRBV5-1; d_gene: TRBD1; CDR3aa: ASSRGQGFNYGYT
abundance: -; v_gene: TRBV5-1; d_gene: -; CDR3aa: ASSLGGRGGDEQF
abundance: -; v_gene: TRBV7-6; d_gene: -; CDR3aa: ASSLGEGNQPQH
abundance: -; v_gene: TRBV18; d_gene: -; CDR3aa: ASSLQEVVAF
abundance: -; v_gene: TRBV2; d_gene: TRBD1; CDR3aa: ASMRGQGASQY
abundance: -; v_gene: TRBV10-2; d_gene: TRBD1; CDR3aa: ASSPGTGGGQPQH
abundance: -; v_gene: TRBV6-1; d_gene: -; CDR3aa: ASSQDPSGVGYT
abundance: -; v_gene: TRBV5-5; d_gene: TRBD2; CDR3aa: ASTILWARTSGSYEQY
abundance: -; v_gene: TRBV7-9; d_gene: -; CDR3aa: ASSSPQRTKQF
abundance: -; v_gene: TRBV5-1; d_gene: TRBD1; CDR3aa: ASSGAGTANEKLF
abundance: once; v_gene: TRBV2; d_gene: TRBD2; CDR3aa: ASTELAGGHRQY
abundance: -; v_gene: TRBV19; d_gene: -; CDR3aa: ASSEGLFGTQY
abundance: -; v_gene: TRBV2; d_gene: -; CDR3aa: ASSEAAGTAY